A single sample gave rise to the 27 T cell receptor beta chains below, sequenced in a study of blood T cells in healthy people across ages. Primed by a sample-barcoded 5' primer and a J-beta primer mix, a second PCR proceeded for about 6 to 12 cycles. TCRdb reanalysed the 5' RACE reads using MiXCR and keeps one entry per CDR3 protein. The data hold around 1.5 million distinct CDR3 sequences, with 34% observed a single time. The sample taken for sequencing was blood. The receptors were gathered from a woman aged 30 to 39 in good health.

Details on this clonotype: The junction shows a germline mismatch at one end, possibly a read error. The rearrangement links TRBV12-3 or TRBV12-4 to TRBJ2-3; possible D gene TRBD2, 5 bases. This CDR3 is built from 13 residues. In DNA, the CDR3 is TGTGCCACCGCTCCGCGGCTGGGAGATGCGCAGTATTTT. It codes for CATAPRLGDAQYF.

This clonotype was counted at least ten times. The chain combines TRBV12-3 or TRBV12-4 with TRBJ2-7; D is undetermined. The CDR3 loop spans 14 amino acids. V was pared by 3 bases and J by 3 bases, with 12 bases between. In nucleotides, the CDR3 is TGTGCCAGCAGTTTCGCGGAATCGGGCTACGAGCAGTACTTC. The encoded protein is CASSFAESGYEQYF.

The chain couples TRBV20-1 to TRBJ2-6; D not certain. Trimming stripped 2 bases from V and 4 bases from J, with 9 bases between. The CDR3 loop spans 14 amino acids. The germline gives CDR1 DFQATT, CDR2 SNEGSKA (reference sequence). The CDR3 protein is CSARLGYGANVLTF. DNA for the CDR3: TGCAGTGCTAGACTGGGATACGGGGCCAACGTCCTGACTTTC.

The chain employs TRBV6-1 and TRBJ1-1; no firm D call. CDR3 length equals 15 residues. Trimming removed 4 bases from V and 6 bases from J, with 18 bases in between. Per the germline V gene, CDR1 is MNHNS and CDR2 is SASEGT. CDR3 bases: TGTGCCAGCAGTGCGGGGTCGGTTACTGGGGCTGAAGCTTTCTTT. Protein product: CASSAGSVTGAEAFF.

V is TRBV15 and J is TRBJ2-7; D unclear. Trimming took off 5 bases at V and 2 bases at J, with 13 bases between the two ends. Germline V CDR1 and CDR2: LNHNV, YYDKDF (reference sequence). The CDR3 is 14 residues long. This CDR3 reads CATSSTRIPYEQYF. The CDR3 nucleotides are TGTGCCACCAGCTCCACACGAATACCCTACGAGCAGTACTTC.

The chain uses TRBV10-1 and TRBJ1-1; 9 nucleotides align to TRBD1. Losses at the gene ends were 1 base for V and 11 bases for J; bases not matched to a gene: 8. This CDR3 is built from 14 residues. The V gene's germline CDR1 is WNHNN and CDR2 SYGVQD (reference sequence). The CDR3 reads CASSEYRDRAEAFF. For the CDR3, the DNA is TGCGCCAGCAGTGAGTACCGGGACAGGGCGGAGGCTTTCTTT.

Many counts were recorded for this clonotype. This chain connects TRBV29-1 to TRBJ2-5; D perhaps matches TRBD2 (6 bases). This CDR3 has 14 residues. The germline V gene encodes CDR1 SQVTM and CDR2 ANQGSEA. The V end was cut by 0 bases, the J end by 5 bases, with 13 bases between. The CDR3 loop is CSVEDIKGRETQYF. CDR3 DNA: TGCAGCGTTGAAGATATCAAGGGGAGGGAGACCCAGTACTTC.

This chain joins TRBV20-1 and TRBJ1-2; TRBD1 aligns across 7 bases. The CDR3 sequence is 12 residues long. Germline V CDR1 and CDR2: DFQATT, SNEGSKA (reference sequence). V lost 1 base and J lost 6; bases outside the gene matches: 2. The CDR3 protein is CSARATGHGYTF. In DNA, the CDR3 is TGCAGTGCTAGAGCGACAGGGCATGGCTACACCTTC.

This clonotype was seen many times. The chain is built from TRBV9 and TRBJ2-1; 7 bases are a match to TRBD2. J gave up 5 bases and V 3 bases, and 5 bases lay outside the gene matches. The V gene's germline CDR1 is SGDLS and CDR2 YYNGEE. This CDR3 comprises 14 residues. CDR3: CASSARDYDNEQFF. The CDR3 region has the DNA TGTGCCAGCAGCGCCCGGGACTATGACAATGAGCAGTTCTTC.

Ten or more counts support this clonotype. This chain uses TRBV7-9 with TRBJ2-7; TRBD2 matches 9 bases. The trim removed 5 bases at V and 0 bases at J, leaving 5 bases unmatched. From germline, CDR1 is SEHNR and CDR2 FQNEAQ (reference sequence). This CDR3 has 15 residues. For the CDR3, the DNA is TGTGCCAGCAGCAGCACTAGCGGGTCCTCCTACGAGCAGTACTTC. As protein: CASSSTSGSSYEQYF.

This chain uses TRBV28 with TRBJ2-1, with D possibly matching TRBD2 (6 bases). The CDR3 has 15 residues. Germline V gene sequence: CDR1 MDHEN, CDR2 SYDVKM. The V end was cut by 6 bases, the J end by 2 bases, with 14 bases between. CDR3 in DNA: TGTGCCAGCAGAAAACGGGGGACGGCCTACAATGAGCAGTTCTTC. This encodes CASRKRGTAYNEQFF.

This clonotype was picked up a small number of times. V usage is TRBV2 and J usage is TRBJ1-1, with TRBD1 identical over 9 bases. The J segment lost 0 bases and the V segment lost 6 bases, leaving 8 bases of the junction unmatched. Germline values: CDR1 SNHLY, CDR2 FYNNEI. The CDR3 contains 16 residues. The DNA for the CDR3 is TGTGCCAGCAGGGGGACAGGGCTGACTATGAACACTGAAGCTTTCTTT. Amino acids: CASRGTGLTMNTEAFF.

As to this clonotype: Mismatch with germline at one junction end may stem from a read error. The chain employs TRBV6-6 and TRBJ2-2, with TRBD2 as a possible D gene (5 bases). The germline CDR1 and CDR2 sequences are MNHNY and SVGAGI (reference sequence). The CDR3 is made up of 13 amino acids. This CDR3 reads CASSYRTPGELFF. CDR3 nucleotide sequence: TGTGCCAGCAGTTACCGGACCCCCGGGGAACTGTTTTTT.

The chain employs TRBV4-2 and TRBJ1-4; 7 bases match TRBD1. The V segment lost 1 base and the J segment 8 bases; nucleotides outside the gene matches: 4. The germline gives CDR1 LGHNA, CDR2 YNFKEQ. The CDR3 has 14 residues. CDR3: CASSQGQGEEKLFF. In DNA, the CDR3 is TGTGCCAGCAGCCAAGGACAGGGCGAGGAAAAACTGTTTTTT.

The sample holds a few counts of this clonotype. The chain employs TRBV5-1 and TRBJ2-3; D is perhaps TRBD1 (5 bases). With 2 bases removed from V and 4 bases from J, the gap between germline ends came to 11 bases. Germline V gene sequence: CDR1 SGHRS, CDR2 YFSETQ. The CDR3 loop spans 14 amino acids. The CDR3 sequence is CASSFQGSADTQYF. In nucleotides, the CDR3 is TGCGCCAGCAGCTTTCAGGGTTCCGCAGATACGCAGTATTTT.

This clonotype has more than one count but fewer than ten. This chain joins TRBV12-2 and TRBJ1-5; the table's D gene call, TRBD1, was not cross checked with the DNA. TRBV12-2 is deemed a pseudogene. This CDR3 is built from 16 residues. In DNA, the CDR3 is TGTGCAAGTCGCAGCCAGGGACCGGGAAGCAATCAGCCCCAGCATTTT. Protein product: CASRSQGPGSNQPQHF.

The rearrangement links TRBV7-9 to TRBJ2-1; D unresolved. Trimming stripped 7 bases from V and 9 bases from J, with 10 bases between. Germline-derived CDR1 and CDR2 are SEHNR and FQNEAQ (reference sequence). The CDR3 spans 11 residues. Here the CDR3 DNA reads TGTGCCAGCATCGGTGGGCGTGAGCAGTTCTTC. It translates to CASIGGREQFF.

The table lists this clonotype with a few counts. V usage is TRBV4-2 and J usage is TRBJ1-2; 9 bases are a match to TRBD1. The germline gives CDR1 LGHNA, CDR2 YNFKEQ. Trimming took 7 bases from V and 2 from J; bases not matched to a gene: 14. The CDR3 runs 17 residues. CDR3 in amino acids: CASTGGQGLNLNYGYTF. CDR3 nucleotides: TGTGCCAGCACCGGGGGACAGGGTCTAAATTTGAACTATGGCTACACCTTC.

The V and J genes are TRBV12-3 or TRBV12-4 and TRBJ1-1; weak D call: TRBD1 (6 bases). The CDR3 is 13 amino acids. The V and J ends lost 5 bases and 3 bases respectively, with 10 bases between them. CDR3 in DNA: TGTGCCAGCAGTGCCCACAGGGACACTGAAGCTTTCTTT. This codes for CASSAHRDTEAFF.

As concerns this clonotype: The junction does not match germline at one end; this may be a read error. The CDR3 protein is CASRESGTEETQYF. Here the CDR3 DNA reads TGTGCCAGCAGGGAATCGGGGACAGAAGAGACCCAGTACTTC. The gene calls are TRBV25-1 and TRBJ2-5; 7 nucleotides agree with TRBD1. The CDR3 totals 14 residues. The germline gives CDR1 MGHDK, CDR2 SYGVNS.

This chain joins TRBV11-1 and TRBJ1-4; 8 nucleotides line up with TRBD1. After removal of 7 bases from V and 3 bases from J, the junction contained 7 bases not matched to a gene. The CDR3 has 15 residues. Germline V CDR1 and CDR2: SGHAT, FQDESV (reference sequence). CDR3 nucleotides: TGTGCCAGCACCAACAGGGGGAAGCCTAATGAAAAACTGTTTTTT. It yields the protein CASTNRGKPNEKLFF.

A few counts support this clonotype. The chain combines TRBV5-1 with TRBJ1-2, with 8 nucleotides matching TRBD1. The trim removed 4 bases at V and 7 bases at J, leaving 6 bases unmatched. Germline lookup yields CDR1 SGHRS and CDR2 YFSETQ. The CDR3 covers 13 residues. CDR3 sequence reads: CASSGGQGVGYTF. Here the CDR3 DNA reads TGCGCCAGCAGCGGCGGACAGGGAGTTGGCTACACCTTC.

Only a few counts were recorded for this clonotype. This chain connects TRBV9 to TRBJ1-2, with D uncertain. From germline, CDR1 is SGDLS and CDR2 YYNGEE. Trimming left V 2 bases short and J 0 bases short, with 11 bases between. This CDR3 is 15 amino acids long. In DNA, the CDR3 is TGTGCCAGCAGCGTTTTACAATTTTCTAACTATGGCTACACCTTC. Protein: CASSVLQFSNYGYTF. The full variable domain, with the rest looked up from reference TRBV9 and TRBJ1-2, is DSGVTQTPKHLITATGQRVTLRCSPRSGDLSVYWYQQSLDQGLQFLIQYYNGEERAKGNILERFSAQQFPDLHSELNLSSLELGDSALYFCASSVLQFSNYGYTFGSGTRLTVV.

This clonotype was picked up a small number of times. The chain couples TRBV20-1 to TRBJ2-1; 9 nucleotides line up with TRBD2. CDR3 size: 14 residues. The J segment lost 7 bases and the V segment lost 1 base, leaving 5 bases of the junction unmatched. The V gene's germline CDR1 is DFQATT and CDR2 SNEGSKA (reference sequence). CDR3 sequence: CSARVGGGGNEQFF. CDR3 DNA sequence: TGCAGTGCTAGAGTGGGCGGGGGGGGAAATGAGCAGTTCTTC.

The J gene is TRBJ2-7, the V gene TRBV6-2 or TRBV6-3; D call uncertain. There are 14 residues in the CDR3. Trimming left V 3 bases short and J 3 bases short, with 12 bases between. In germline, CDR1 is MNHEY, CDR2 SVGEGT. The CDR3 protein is CASSYGFISYEQYF. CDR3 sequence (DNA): TGTGCCAGCAGTTATGGGTTTATCAGCTACGAGCAGTACTTC.

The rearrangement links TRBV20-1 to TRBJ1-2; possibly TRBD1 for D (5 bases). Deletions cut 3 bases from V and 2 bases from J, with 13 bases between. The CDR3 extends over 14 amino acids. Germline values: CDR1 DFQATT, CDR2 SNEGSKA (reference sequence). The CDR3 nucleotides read TGCAGTGCTAGGTCCAGGACACTCAACTATGGCTACACCTTC. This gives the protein CSARSRTLNYGYTF.

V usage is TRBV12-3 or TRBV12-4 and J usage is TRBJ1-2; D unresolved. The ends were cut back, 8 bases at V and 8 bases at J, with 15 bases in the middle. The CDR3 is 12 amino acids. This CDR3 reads CASSEMLEGYTF. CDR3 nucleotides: TGTGCCAGCTCAGAGATGTTAGAGGGCTACACCTTC.